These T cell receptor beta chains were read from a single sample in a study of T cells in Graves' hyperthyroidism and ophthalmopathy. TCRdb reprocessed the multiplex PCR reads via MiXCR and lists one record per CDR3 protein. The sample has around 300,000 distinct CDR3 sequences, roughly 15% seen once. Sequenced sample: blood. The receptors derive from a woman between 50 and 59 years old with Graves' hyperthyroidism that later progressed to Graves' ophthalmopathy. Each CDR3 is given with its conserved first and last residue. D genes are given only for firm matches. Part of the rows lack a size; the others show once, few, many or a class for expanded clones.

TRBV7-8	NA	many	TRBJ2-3	TGTGCCAGCAGCTTAGTTCGACGAGGCTTATCAACGGGCACAGATACGCAGTATTTT	CASSLVRRGLSTGTDTQYF
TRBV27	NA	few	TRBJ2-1	TGTGCCAGCACCCCCCGCTCGCGGGCCTCGGTGGAGGAGCAGTTCTTC	CASTPRSRASVEEQFF
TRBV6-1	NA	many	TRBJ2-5	TGTGCCAGCAGCCGCCCCGACGAGACCCAGTACTTC	CASSRPDETQYF
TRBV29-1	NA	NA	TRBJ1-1	TGCGCCTCCCCCGGGCTGAACACTGAAGCTTTCTTT	CASPGLNTEAFF
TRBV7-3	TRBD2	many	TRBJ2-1	TGTGCCAGTACGGGGGGGGGAAATGAGCAGTTCTTC	CASTGGGNEQFF
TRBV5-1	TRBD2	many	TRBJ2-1	TGCGCCAGCCACGTCCTAGCGGGAAACAATGAGCAGTTCTTC	CASHVLAGNNEQFF
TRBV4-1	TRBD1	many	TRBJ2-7	TGCGCCAGCAGATCCGGACAGGGATTAGGGTACGAGCAGTACTTC	CASRSGQGLGYEQYF
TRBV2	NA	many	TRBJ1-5	TGTGCCAGCAATGGGGGACGTTATAGCAATCAGCCCCAGCATTTT	CASNGGRYSNQPQHF
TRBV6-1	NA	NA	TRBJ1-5	TGTGCCAGCCGTCCCCGGGAGGGTTTTGAGCCCCAGCATTTT	CASRPREGFEPQHF
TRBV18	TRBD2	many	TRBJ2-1	TGTGCCAGCTCGCTCCTAGCGGGAGAAAACAATAGGCAGTTCTTC	CASSLLAGENNRQFF